The clone carrying this TCR beta chain was counted ten times or more. Its antigen is not identified. There were TCR beta CDR3 regions amplified from RNA transcripts. A first-round RT-PCR of the TCR CDR3 used the HTBI primer set. TCRdb re-called the multiplex PCR reads with MiXCR, one entry per CDR3 protein. The sample carries 300,000 to 450,000 distinct CDR3 sequences, roughly 18% recorded once. The data are from a study of T cells in Graves' hyperthyroidism and ophthalmopathy. Study overall: Sampling of peripheral blood happened at initial diagnosis, prior to any treatment.

Findings and limits, study-wide: Ophthalmopathy cases were set apart from stable hyperthyroidism by a 13 V-J model. In the blood, most expanded thyroid clonotypes above 0.001 appeared as well.

Germline V gene data show CDR1 as MDHEN and CDR2 as SYDVKM. This CDR3 spans 15 amino acids. Trimming took off 3 bases at V and 5 bases at J, with 17 bases between the two ends. This clonotype originated in a woman aged 35 to 49 with Graves' ophthalmopathy. The genes are TRBV28 and TRBJ2-7; D may be TRBD2 (6 bases). The material sequenced was blood. CDR3 DNA: TGTGCCAGCAGTTTTATACGGGAGAGGAGGCACGAGCAGTACTTC. Translated: CASSFIRERRHEQYF.